The subject of this entry is one T cell receptor beta chain. This CDR3 comprises 12 residues. Trimming stripped 4 bases from V and 4 bases from J, with 8 bases between. Per the germline V gene, CDR1 is KGHSH and CDR2 is LQKENI. The assay was immunoSEQ multiplex PCR, and TCRdb's table has in-frame clones only and misses some. Here the sample spans about 50,000 clones, approximately 91% being singletons. This entry is derived from a study of control samples from healthy donors and cancer patients. This sequence originates from a man in his forties or fifties with head and neck cancer. The sample taken for sequencing was PBMCs. The chain combines TRBV18 with TRBJ2-7; D call uncertain. The CDR3 region is CASSQLSYEQYF. CDR3 nucleotide sequence: TGTGCCAGCTCACAGTTGAGTTACGAGCAGTACTTC.